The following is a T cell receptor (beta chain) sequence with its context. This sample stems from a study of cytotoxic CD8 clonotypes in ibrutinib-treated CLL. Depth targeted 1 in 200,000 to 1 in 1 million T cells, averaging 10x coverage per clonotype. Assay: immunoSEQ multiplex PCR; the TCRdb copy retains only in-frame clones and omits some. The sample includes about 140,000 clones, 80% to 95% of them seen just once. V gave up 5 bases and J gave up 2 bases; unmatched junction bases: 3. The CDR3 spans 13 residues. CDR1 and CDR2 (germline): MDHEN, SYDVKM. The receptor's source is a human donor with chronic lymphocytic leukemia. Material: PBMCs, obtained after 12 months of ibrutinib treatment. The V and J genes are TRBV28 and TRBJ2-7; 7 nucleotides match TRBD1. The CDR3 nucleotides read TGTGCCAGCAGTCTGGGACAGCCCTACGAGCAGTACTTC. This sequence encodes CASSLGQPYEQYF.